This paragraph covers one T cell receptor (beta chain) sequence. The data derive from a study of blood T cell repertoires in COVID-19. Overall study: COVID-19 samples, acute and convalescent, were from the United States, Italy and Spain.

Original handling: Amplified reference gene primers provided the basis for estimating nucleated cell counts. The protocol was immunoSEQ multiplex PCR, while the TCRdb copy is restricted to in-frame clones and leaves out a portion. The V and J calls and clone size come from that table; D and trimming were worked out from the DNA. The sample includes about 76,000 clones, over 75% of them seen just once. This CDR3 has 15 residues. The germline CDR1 and CDR2 sequences are LGHNA and YNFKEQ. Deletions cut 0 bases from V and 6 bases from J, with 15 bases between. The sequenced sample was peripheral blood. The receptor was derived from a man aged 45 to 65 with active COVID-19. The J gene is TRBJ2-7, the V gene TRBV4-2, with TRBD2 as a possible D gene (6 bases). This chain's CDR3 is CASSQDSGRVGEQYF. The CDR3 region has the DNA TGTGCCAGCAGCCAAGATAGCGGCAGGGTGGGCGAGCAGTACTTC.